This T cell receptor beta chain comes out of a study of blood T cells in healthy people across ages. For the second PCR, which ran for 7 to 11 cycles, a sample-barcoded 5' primer and a J-beta primer mix were used. TCRdb independently ran MiXCR on the 5' RACE reads; one entry per CDR3 protein. The sample yields around 1.7 million distinct CDR3 sequences, 28% seen once. Trimming removed 0 bases from V and 4 bases from J; junction bases left unmatched: 11. The CDR3 contains 17 residues. From germline, CDR1 is SGHDT and CDR2 YYEEEE. Sequencing was carried out using blood. This sequence originates from a woman aged 25 to 39 in good health. The V call is TRBV5-6, the J call TRBJ2-3; TRBD2 matches 7 bases. The CDR3 loop is CASSLDGPAGSPDTQYF. Here the CDR3 DNA reads TGTGCCAGCAGCTTGGACGGTCCAGCGGGGTCCCCAGATACGCAGTATTTT.